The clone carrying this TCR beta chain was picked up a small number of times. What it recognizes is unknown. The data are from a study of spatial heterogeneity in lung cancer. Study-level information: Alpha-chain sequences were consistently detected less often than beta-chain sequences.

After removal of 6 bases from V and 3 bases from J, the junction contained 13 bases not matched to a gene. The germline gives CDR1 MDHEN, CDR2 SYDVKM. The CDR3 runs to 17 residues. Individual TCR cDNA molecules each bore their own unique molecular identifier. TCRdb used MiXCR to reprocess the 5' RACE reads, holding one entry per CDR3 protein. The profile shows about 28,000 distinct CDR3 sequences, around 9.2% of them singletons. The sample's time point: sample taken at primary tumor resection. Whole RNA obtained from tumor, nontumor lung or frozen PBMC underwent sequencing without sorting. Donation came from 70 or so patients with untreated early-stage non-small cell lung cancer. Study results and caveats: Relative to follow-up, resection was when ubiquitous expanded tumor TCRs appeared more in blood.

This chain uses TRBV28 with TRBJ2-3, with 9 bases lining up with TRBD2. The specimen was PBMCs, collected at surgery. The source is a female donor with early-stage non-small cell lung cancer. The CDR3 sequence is CASSPSHSGSGTDTQYF. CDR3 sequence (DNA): TGTGCCAGCAGCCCGAGCCATAGCGGGAGTGGGACAGATACGCAGTATTTT.